Shown below are 20 T cell receptor beta chains from a single sample sequenced in a study of cytomegalovirus exposure and HLA in healthy donors. Primers included in the PCR were 60 Vbeta and 13 Jbeta primers. Only in-frame clones appear in the TCRdb table, and some are missing; sequencing was by immunoSEQ multiplex PCR. The table lists approximately 140,000 clones, 65% to 85% of them singletons. The sample was PBMCs. These receptors all stem from a woman between 40 and 55 years old in good health and CMV-seronegative.

This chain joins TRBV29-1 and TRBJ2-5, with D tentatively TRBD2 (5 bases). Germline V gene lookup returns CDR1 SQVTM and CDR2 ANQGSEA. V gave up 5 bases and J gave up 1 base, with 17 bases separating them. This CDR3 spans 15 amino acids. CDR3 DNA: TGCAGCGTTCCTCCGGCCCCCGGGGTCCAAGAGACCCAGTACTTC. This translates into CSVPPAPGVQETQYF.

As regards this clone: One end of the junction does not line up with germline, which may come from a read error. Additional DNA sequences in this sample encode the identical CDR3. V and J are TRBV5-4 and TRBJ2-7; 7 bases match TRBD1. This CDR3 is built from 13 residues. Germline CDR1 SGHNT, CDR2 YYREEE (reference sequence). CDR3 loop: CASSLGQSYEQYF. CDR3 coding DNA: TGCGCCAGCAGCCTGGGACAGAGCTACGAGCAGTACTTC.

CDR3 in amino acids: CASSLGGGRSEAFF. CDR3 in DNA: TGTGCCAGCAGCTTAGGGGGGGGCAGGAGTGAAGCTTTCTTT. The V and J genes are TRBV7-9 and TRBJ1-1; tentatively, D is TRBD1 (6 bases). The V gene lost 1 base and the J gene lost 7 bases, with 13 bases spanning the gap. Germline V gene sequence: CDR1 SEHNR, CDR2 FQNEAQ (reference sequence). The CDR3 runs to 14 residues.

This clone showed up just once. The chain couples TRBV28 to TRBJ1-3, with TRBD1 as a possible D gene (6 bases). V lost 3 bases and J lost 2, with 11 bases in between. Germline assignment: CDR1 MDHEN and CDR2 SYDVKM. CDR3 size: 15 residues. The CDR3: CASSFSGVTGNTIYF. CDR3 coding DNA: TGTGCCAGCAGTTTCTCAGGGGTTACTGGAAACACCATATATTTT.

The rearrangement links TRBV2 to TRBJ1-2, with D uncertain. V gave up 7 bases and J gave up 7 bases, with 13 bases separating them. This CDR3 spans 12 amino acids. Germline CDR1 is SNHLY and CDR2 is FYNNEI. CDR3 protein: CASKAGKGGYTF. CDR3 DNA sequence: TGTGCCAGCAAAGCGGGAAAGGGTGGCTACACCTTC.

This chain uses TRBV7-9 with TRBJ1-4; no firm D call. The CDR3 spans 17 residues. With 5 bases removed from V and 3 bases from J, the gap between germline ends came to 19 bases. CDR1 is SEHNR and CDR2 is FQNEAQ in the germline V gene (reference sequence). The CDR3 spells CASSQRGSNLANEKLFF. For the CDR3, the DNA is TGTGCCAGCAGCCAGCGGGGATCTAACTTGGCTAATGAAAAACTGTTTTTT.

The chain has TRBV19 and TRBJ1-5; TRBD1 agrees at 11 bases. Germline CDR1 and CDR2: LNHDA and SQIVND (reference sequence). This CDR3 is 17 amino acids long. V was clipped by 3 bases and J by 2 bases; unmatched bases: 6. In DNA form, the CDR3 reads TGTGCCAGTAGTATGAGGGACAGGGGGTCAGGCAATCAGCCCCAGCATTTT. This encodes CASSMRDRGSGNQPQHF.

This clone has more than one count but fewer than ten. CDR3 bases: TGTGCCTGGAGCCCCGGAGGGACTAGCCAGTATTTT. This translates into CAWSPGGTSQYF. The rearrangement joins TRBV30 to TRBJ2-3; 9 bases fit TRBD2. The junction had 7 bases not matched to a gene; V was cut back by 3 bases and J by 12 bases. The V gene's germline CDR1 is GTSNPN and CDR2 SVGIG (reference sequence). The CDR3 contains 12 residues.

The genes are TRBV7-6 and TRBJ1-3; the D gene is possibly TRBD1 (6 bases). Germline assignment: CDR1 SGHVS and CDR2 FNYEAQ. There are 16 residues in the CDR3. V shed 5 bases and J shed 0 bases, with 14 bases lying between them. CDR3 in DNA: TGTGCCAGCAGCCGAGGGGGTTCTAACTCTGGAAACACCATATATTTT. It is translated as CASSRGGSNSGNTIYF.

This clone was observed a handful of times. The chain has TRBV14 and TRBJ1-1; 12 bases fit TRBD1. The germline gives CDR1 SGHDN, CDR2 FVKESK. V trimming: 5 bases; J trimming: 4 bases; junction bases outside the gene matches: 8. This CDR3 has 16 residues. The CDR3 protein is CASSGGQGARGTEAFF. The CDR3 region has the DNA TGTGCCAGCAGCGGGGGACAGGGGGCGCGAGGCACTGAAGCTTTCTTT.

V usage is TRBV7-3 and J usage is TRBJ1-1; perhaps TRBD1 as D (5 bases). Trimming took off 2 bases at V and 1 base at J, with 14 bases between the two ends. CDR1 and CDR2 from the germline V gene are SGHTA and FQGTGA. This CDR3 contains 16 residues. This chain's CDR3 is CASSLVRREANTEAFF. In nucleotides, the CDR3 is TGTGCCAGCAGCTTAGTGCGCAGGGAAGCGAACACTGAAGCTTTCTTT.

V usage is TRBV27 and J usage is TRBJ1-5, with D perhaps TRBD1 (5 bases). The CDR3 sequence is 14 residues long. V gave up 2 bases and J gave up 3 bases, with 8 bases separating them. Per germline, CDR1 MNHEY and CDR2 SMNVEV (reference sequence). CDR3 DNA sequence: TGTGCCAGCAGTTTAGACAGATACAATCAGCCCCAGCATTTT. This translates into CASSLDRYNQPQHF.

This chain links TRBV2 with TRBJ2-3, with 7 nucleotides matching TRBD2. The junction had 11 bases not matched to a gene; V was cut back by 11 bases and J by 3 bases. Germline CDR1 SNHLY, CDR2 FYNNEI. The CDR3 loop spans 14 amino acids. As DNA, the CDR3 is TGTGCCGCAAAGAGCGGGGAGAGGACAGATACGCAGTATTTT. The encoded protein is CAAKSGERTDTQYF.

The rearrangement links TRBV19 to TRBJ2-5, with D possibly TRBD1 on 6 matching bases. Germline lookup yields CDR1 LNHDA and CDR2 SQIVND (reference sequence). The V end lost 6 bases, the J end lost 5 bases, and 22 bases lay between the germline ends. The CDR3 extends over 16 amino acids. CDR3 sequence (DNA): TGTGCCAGTAGACAATCAGGGGCACCTACGAGGGAGACCCAGTACTTC. This sequence encodes CASRQSGAPTRETQYF.

The chain links TRBV4-1 to TRBJ2-3; a weak D match, TRBD1 (5 bases). Germline values: CDR1 MGHRA, CDR2 YSYEKL. V lost 0 bases to trimming and J lost 1 base, with 8 bases between them. This CDR3 comprises 15 residues. CDR3 sequence: CASSQDQGRTDTQYF. As DNA, the CDR3 is TGCGCCAGCAGCCAAGATCAGGGCCGCACAGATACGCAGTATTTT.

There are a few counts of this clone. The chain couples TRBV7-9 to TRBJ1-2; D ambiguous. Per the germline V gene, CDR1 is SEHNR and CDR2 is FQNEAQ (reference sequence). This CDR3 is built from 12 residues. Trimming left V 5 bases short and J 5 bases short, with 9 bases between. CDR3 sequence (DNA): TGTGCCAGCAGCCGGGAAGGGTATGGCTACACCTTC. It yields the protein CASSREGYGYTF.

The chain joins TRBV5-1 to TRBJ2-3; 7 bases agree with TRBD2. The CDR3 sequence is 16 residues long. Germline V lookup: CDR1 SGHRS, CDR2 YFSETQ. V gave up 0 bases and J gave up 3 bases; unmatched junction bases: 7. CDR3 coding DNA: TGCGCCAGCAGCTTGGGTGGGAGGGGTCGGACAGATACGCAGTATTTT. It translates to CASSLGGRGRTDTQYF.

The gene calls are TRBV19 and TRBJ2-7; TRBD2 matches 7 bases. V lost 3 bases and J lost 0; bases outside the gene matches: 2. The CDR3 loop spans 14 amino acids. The germline V gene encodes CDR1 LNHDA and CDR2 SQIVND (reference sequence). CDR3 sequence: CASSMAGASYEQYF. The CDR3 bases are TGTGCCAGTAGTATGGCGGGAGCCTCCTACGAGCAGTACTTC.

The V call is TRBV19, the J call TRBJ1-1, with D possibly matching TRBD1 (5 bases). The germline V and J ends were trimmed by 4 bases and 1 base, with 16 bases remaining between them. Germline-derived CDR1 and CDR2 are LNHDA and SQIVND (reference sequence). CDR3 size: 16 residues. The CDR3 DNA reads TGTGCCAGTAGTACCTCGCTCGGGGGTTCGAACACTGAAGCTTTCTTT. It yields the protein CASSTSLGGSNTEAFF.

The chain combines TRBV6-5 with TRBJ2-2, with D maybe TRBD2 (5 bases). The germline V gene has CDR1 MNHEY and CDR2 SVGAGI. Trimming cost V 5 bases and J 4 bases, with 11 bases left between them. The CDR3 has 14 residues. The CDR3 spells CASSRNRGTGELFF. As DNA, the CDR3 is TGTGCCAGCAGTCGGAACCGGGGCACCGGGGAGCTGTTTTTT.